A single sample gave rise to the 9 T cell receptor beta chains below, sequenced in a study of response to subunit inactivated influenza vaccine. TCRdb used MiXCR to reprocess the RT-PCR reads, holding one entry per CDR3 protein. The table lists roughly 780,000 distinct CDR3 sequences, about 18% of them singletons, with roughly 11% in the top ten. Material: PBMCs from blood, obtained roughly 5 days after vaccination. Source of these receptors: a man aged 45-65 years who received an inactivated influenza vaccine.

The V and J genes are TRBV5-6 and TRBJ2-2; D gene ambiguous. This CDR3 is 14 amino acids long. The germline V gene has CDR1 SGHDT and CDR2 YYEEEE. Trimming cost V 1 base and J 3 bases, with 7 bases left between them. CDR3 loop: CASSLIGYTGELFF. Here the CDR3 DNA reads TGTGCCAGCAGCTTGATCGGTTACACCGGGGAGCTGTTTTTT.

The V call is TRBV7-2, the J call TRBJ2-1, with TRBD1 matching 10 bases. Unmatched junction bases numbered 9, after V lost 1 base and J lost 9 bases. This CDR3 has 16 residues. Germline V gene data show CDR1 as SGHTA and CDR2 as FQGNSA. This CDR3 is CASSLGGDRGRAEQFF. The CDR3 nucleotides read TGTGCCAGCAGCTTAGGAGGAGACAGGGGGCGTGCTGAGCAGTTCTTC. The variable domain in full, completed from reference TRBV7-2 and TRBJ2-1, reads GAGVSQSPSNKVTEKGKDVELRCDPISGHTALYWYRQSLGQGLEFLIYFQGNSAPDKSGLPSDRFSAERTGGSVSTLTIQRTQQEDSAVYLCASSLGGDRGRAEQFFGPGTRLTVL.

This clonotype was counted a few times. The chain carries TRBV4-3 and TRBJ2-7, with D uncertain. Germline values: CDR1 LGHNA, CDR2 YSLEER. V lost 1 base, J lost 4 bases, and 14 bases lay in between. The CDR3 sequence is 15 residues long. CDR3 sequence reads: CASSQGPGVGYEQYF. The CDR3 region has the DNA TGCGCCAGCAGCCAAGGGCCGGGCGTGGGATACGAGCAGTACTTC.

This clonotype was seen only a few times. The chain links TRBV5-1 to TRBJ1-5; D is possibly TRBD1 (5 bases). Trimming took 2 bases from V and 4 from J, leaving 13 bases between them. This CDR3 has 15 residues. Per germline, CDR1 SGHRS and CDR2 YFSETQ. In nucleotides, the CDR3 is TGCGCCAGCAGCTTACTGGGGGAGAGAAATCAGCCCCAGCATTTT. Encoded protein: CASSLLGERNQPQHF.

The CDR3 loop reads CASRDGGDPLAETYEQYF. The CDR3 DNA is TGTGCCAGCAGGGACGGGGGCGACCCACTAGCGGAGACCTACGAGCAGTACTTC. The chain employs TRBV11-2 and TRBJ2-7, with 8 bases matching TRBD2. The CDR3 loop spans 18 amino acids. Per the germline V gene, CDR1 is SGHAT and CDR2 is FQNNGV. J was trimmed by 2 bases and V by 6 bases; bases with no gene match: 18.

The J gene is TRBJ2-7, the V gene TRBV12-3 or TRBV12-4; 10 bases fit TRBD1. The CDR3 is 12 residues long. Unmatched junction bases numbered 5, after V lost 3 bases and J lost 12 bases. The CDR3 nucleotides are TGTGCCAGCAGTTTGGGACAGGGGAAAATGTACTTC. This translates into CASSLGQGKMYF.

This clonotype was seen only a few times. V gene TRBV6-2 or TRBV6-3 combines with J gene TRBJ2-7; D unclear. The CDR3 extends over 14 amino acids. Germline values: CDR1 MNHEY, CDR2 SVGEGT. The ends were cut back, 0 bases at V and 1 base at J, with 7 bases in the middle. The CDR3 region is CASSYSATSYEQYF. CDR3 bases: TGTGCCAGCAGTTACTCAGCGACTTCCTACGAGCAGTACTTC.

The chain recombines TRBV11-1 with TRBJ2-3; 12 bases agree with TRBD2. The CDR3 spans 18 residues. CDR1 SGHAT and CDR2 FQDESV come from the germline V gene (reference sequence). The junction had 11 bases not matched to a gene; V was cut back by 3 bases and J by 4 bases. In DNA form, the CDR3 reads TGTGCCAGCAGCTTCCCATTCTCGACTAGCGGGAGTGCAGATACGCAGTATTTT. This translates into CASSFPFSTSGSADTQYF.

This clonotype has a handful of counts. The CDR3, as DNA: TGCGCCAGCAGCTCCGGTGGGGGGCCGGACATTCAGTACTTC. Amino acids: CASSSGGGPDIQYF. V and J are TRBV5-1 and TRBJ2-4, with D perhaps given as TRBD1 or TRBD2 (6 bases each). This CDR3 is built from 14 residues. The germline CDR1 and CDR2 sequences are SGHRS and YFSETQ. The V gene lost 3 bases and the J gene lost 8 bases, with 15 bases spanning the gap.